The clone carrying this T cell receptor beta chain has just a few counts. Primers used in a second PCR of about 6 to 11 cycles were a sample-barcoded 5' primer and a J-beta primer mix. TCRdb independently ran MiXCR on the 5' RACE reads; one entry per CDR3 protein. The data show 1.6 million or so distinct CDR3 sequences, about 31% seen once. The data originate from a study of blood T cells in healthy people across ages. This CDR3 spans 16 amino acids. CDR1 is SGHRS and CDR2 is YFSETQ in the germline V gene. After removal of 1 base from V and 5 bases from J, the junction contained 9 bases not matched to a gene. Peripheral blood samples of 9 to 10 milliliters were drawn from each donor.

The source of this sequence is a woman aged 25 to 45 in good health. The V and J genes are TRBV5-1 and TRBJ1-2; 9 bases map to TRBD1. Sequenced material: blood. CDR3 nucleotides: TGCGCCAGCAGCTTGTCCCCCGTCGGGACAGGGTATGGCTACACCTTC. This translates into CASSLSPVGTGYGYTF.